The clone carrying this TCR beta chain was observed a handful of times. Its cognate antigen is unknown. Each of the CD4+ naive, central memory, regulatory and stem cell-like memory populations was sorted via CD45RO/CCR7/CD25/CD127/CD95/CD27. V lost 2 bases to trimming and J lost 0 bases, with 14 bases between them. The CDR3 spans 17 residues. These data are taken from a study of beta chain features in type 1 diabetes. Study-level results: Moderate yet significant TCRB CDR3 shortening was seen in Type 1 diabetes patients in all four CD4+ subsets.

Reverse transcription of all isolated RNA meant that expressed TCRB transcripts were sequenced. Only in-frame clones appear in the TCRdb table, and some are missing; sequencing was by immunoSEQ multiplex PCR. Of 810,000 or so clones in the sample, roughly 16% are singletons; the top ten hold around 0.02%. Sequencing used naive CD4+ T cells from blood. The TCR comes from a woman aged 18-29 years in good health. The gene calls are TRBV23-1 and TRBJ2-1; D is perhaps TRBD2 (5 bases). TRBV23-1 is given ORF status, its function remaining uncertain. The DNA of the CDR3 is TGCGCCAGCAGTCAACCCCGGGAACGGAGCTCCTACAATGAGCAGTTCTTC. This codes for CASSQPRERSSYNEQFF.